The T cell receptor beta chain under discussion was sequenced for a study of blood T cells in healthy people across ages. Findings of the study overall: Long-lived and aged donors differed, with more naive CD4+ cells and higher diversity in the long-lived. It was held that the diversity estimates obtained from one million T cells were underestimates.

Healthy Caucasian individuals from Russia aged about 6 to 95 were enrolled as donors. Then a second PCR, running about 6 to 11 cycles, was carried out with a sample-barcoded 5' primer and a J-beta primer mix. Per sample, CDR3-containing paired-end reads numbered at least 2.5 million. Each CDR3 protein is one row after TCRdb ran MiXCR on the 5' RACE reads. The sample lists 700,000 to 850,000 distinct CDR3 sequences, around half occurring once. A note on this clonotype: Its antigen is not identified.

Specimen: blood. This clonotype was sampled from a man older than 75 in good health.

The CDR3 here is CASSLIPRAVQYF. Written as DNA, the CDR3 is TGTGCCAGCAGTTTAATCCCCCGGGCTGTCCAGTACTTC. The rearrangement links TRBV27 to TRBJ2-7; D gene unclear. The CDR3 runs to 13 residues. Germline CDR1 MNHEY, CDR2 SMNVEV (reference sequence). V was cut by 2 bases and J by 10 bases, with 15 bases left in between.